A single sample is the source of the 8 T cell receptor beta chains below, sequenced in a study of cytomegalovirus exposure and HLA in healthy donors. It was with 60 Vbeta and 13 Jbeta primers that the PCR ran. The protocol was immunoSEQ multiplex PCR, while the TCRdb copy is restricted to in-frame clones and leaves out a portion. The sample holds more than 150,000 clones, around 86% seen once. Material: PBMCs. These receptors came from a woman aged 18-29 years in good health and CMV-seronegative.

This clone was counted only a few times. The CDR3: CASKDRVGTEAFF. As DNA, the CDR3 is TGCGCCAGCAAAGACCGGGTGGGCACTGAAGCTTTCTTT. This chain uses TRBV5-1 with TRBJ1-1, with D unclear. CDR3 length: 13 amino acids. From germline, CDR1 is SGHRS and CDR2 YFSETQ. V was trimmed by 6 bases and J by 4 bases, leaving 13 bases between them.

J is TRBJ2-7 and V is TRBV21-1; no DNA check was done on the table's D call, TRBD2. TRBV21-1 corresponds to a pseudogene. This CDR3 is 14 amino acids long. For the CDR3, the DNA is TGTGCCAGCAGCCCGAGGGTGGTGATCTACGAGCAGTACTTC. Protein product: CASSPRVVIYEQYF.

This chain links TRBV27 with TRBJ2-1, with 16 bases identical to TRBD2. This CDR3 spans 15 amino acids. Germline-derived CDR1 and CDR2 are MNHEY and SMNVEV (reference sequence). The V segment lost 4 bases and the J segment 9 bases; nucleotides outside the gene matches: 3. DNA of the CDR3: TGTGCCAGCAGTTGGGGACTAGCGGGAGGGGCTGAGCAGTTCTTC. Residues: CASSWGLAGGAEQFF.

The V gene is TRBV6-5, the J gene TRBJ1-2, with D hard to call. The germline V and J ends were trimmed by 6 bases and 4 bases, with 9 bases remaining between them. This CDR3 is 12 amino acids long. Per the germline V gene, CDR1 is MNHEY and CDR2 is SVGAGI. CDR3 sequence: CASSPGRYGYTF. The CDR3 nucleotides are TGTGCCAGCAGCCCCGGTCGCTATGGCTACACCTTC.

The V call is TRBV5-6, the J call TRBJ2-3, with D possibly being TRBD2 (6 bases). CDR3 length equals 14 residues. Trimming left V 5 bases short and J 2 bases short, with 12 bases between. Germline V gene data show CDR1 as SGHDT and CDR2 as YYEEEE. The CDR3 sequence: CASSHRGITDTQYF. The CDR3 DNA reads TGTGCCAGCAGTCACCGGGGGATCACAGATACGCAGTATTTT.

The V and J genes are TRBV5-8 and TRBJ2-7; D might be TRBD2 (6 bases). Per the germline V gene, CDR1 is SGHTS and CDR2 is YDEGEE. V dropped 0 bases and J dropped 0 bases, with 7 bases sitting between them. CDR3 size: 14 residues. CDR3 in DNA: TGTGCCAGCAGCTTGGGCGGGATCTCCTACGAGCAGTACTTC. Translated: CASSLGGISYEQYF.

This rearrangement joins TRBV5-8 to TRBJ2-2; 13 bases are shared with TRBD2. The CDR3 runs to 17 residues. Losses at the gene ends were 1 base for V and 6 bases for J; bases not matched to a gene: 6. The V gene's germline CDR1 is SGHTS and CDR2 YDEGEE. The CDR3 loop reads CASSLPALAGGAGELFF. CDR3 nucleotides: TGTGCCAGCAGCTTGCCTGCACTAGCGGGAGGGGCCGGGGAGCTGTTTTTT.

The CDR3 coding sequence is TGTGCCAGCAGTTACCCTGCGGGGCATGAGCAGTTCTTC. As protein: CASSYPAGHEQFF. This rearrangement joins TRBV6-5 to TRBJ2-1, with a possible D match to TRBD2 (6 bases). The germline V and J ends were trimmed by 2 bases and 8 bases, with 10 bases remaining between them. Per germline, CDR1 MNHEY and CDR2 SVGAGI. The CDR3 loop spans 13 amino acids.